The 10 T cell receptor beta chains below all came from one sample that was sequenced in a study of Ad26.COV2.S vaccination and SARS-CoV-2 variants. Some clones are missing from TCRdb's copy, which holds only in-frame ones; the method was immunoSEQ multiplex PCR. The sample contains 380,000 or so clones, around 89% of which appear only once. Treatment in this sample: roughly 18 received Ad26.COV2.S at low or high dose, single or two shots; about 5 received placebo; per-sample allocation not given. Vaccine and placebo recipients were sampled on day 63 after the first injection. The source was peripheral blood, collected in a trial of Ad26.COV2.S vaccine versus placebo. The origin of the receptors is a person between 18 and 60 years old who received the Ad26.COV2.S COVID-19 vaccine or a placebo.

For the CDR3, the DNA is TGTGCCACCAGTGACTCGGGACAGGACACTGAAGCTTTCTTT. Its protein product is CATSDSGQDTEAFF. The chain couples TRBV24-1 to TRBJ1-1; 8 bases line up with TRBD1. The CDR3 is 14 residues long. J was trimmed by 3 bases and V by 4 bases; bases with no gene match: 3. Germline assignment: CDR1 KGHDR and CDR2 SFDVKD.

V gene TRBV15 combines with J gene TRBJ1-3; D is uncertain. The germline V and J ends were trimmed by 0 bases and 6 bases, with 6 bases remaining between them. Germline CDR1 is LNHNV and CDR2 is YYDKDF (reference sequence). This CDR3 region has 13 residues. This CDR3 is CATSRDLLNTIYF. The DNA for the CDR3 is TGTGCCACCAGCAGAGATCTTCTAAACACCATATATTTT. Based on the CDR3 plus reference TRBV15 and TRBJ1-3, the full variable domain is DAMVIQNPRYQVTQFGKPVTLSCSQTLNHNVMYWYQQKSSQAPKLLFHYYDKDFNNEADTPDNFQSRRPNTSFCFLDIRSPGLGDTAMYLCATSRDLLNTIYFGEGSWLTVV.

This rearrangement joins TRBV28 to TRBJ2-7; D gene unclear. Looked up from germline, CDR1 is MDHEN and CDR2 is SYDVKM. The CDR3 extends over 14 amino acids. With 2 bases removed from V and 2 bases from J, the gap between germline ends came to 10 bases. The CDR3 is CASSLQQRAYEQYF. The CDR3 DNA reads as TGTGCCAGCAGTTTACAACAGAGAGCCTACGAGCAGTACTTC.

This chain uses TRBV19 with TRBJ1-1, with 10 positions matching TRBD1. CDR3 length: 15 amino acids. With V trimmed by 6 bases and J by 1 base, 5 bases remained unmatched. CDR1 is LNHDA and CDR2 is SQIVND in the germline V gene (reference sequence). CDR3 in amino acids: CASSDRGLGNTEAFF. DNA of the CDR3: TGTGCCAGTAGCGACAGGGGGCTCGGGAACACTGAAGCTTTCTTT. Full variable domain (outside the CDR3, taken from reference TRBV19 and TRBJ1-1): DGGITQSPKYLFRKEGQNVTLSCEQNLNHDAMYWYRQDPGQGLRLIYYSQIVNDFQKGDIAEGYSVSREKKESFPLTVTSAQKNPTAFYLCASSDRGLGNTEAFFGQGTRLTVV.

This chain connects TRBV3-1 (or the pseudogene TRBV3-2) to TRBJ1-5, with TRBD1 as a possible D gene (6 bases). Germline CDR1 and CDR2: LGHDT and YNNKEL (reference sequence). V lost 4 bases and J 0 bases, leaving 10 bases between the germline ends. The length of the CDR3 is 15 residues. The DNA for the CDR3 is TGTGCCAGCAGCCTGGACAGACATAGCAATCAGCCCCAGCATTTT. Translated, it gives CASSLDRHSNQPQHF.

V gene TRBV7-2 combines with J gene TRBJ2-3; D assignment may be TRBD1 or TRBD2 (5 bases each). The germline gives CDR1 SGHTA, CDR2 FQGNSA. The length of the CDR3 is 14 residues. With 8 bases removed from V and 1 base from J, the gap between germline ends came to 13 bases. The CDR3 coding sequence is TGTGCCAGCTCCCCAGGGCGGGGCACAGATACGCAGTATTTT. Its translation is CASSPGRGTDTQYF.

V is TRBV29-1 and J is TRBJ1-2, with a weak D call TRBD1 (5 bases). Germline assignment: CDR1 SQVTM and CDR2 ANQGSEA. This CDR3 spans 12 amino acids. Between the trimmed V and J ends, which lost 4 bases and 10 bases, there was a span of 16 bases. The CDR3 region is CSVGRDPAFYTF. As DNA, the CDR3 is TGCAGCGTTGGCCGGGACCCCGCCTTCTACACCTTC. Full variable domain (missing parts from reference TRBV29-1 and TRBJ1-2): SAVISQKPSRDICQRGTSLTIQCQVDSQVTMMFWYRQQPGQSLTLIATANQGSEATYESGFVIDKFPISRPNLTFSTLTVSNMSPEDSSIYLCSVGRDPAFYTFGSGTRLTVV.

The V gene is TRBV2, the J gene TRBJ1-1, with no clear D. The CDR3 has 13 residues. The germline V gene has CDR1 SNHLY and CDR2 FYNNEI. V lost 2 bases, J lost 5 bases, and 9 bases lay in between. The CDR3 reads CASSERERTEAFF. The CDR3 DNA reads as TGTGCCAGCAGTGAAAGAGAGCGAACTGAAGCTTTCTTT.

V and J are TRBV6-6 and TRBJ1-1; perhaps TRBD1 as D (6 bases). The CDR3 consists of 14 residues. Germline CDR1 reads MNHNY; CDR2 reads SVGAGI (reference sequence). V lost 8 bases to trimming and J lost 1 base, with 14 bases between them. The CDR3 DNA reads TGTGCCAGCGCCCCGACAGGCTGGAACACTGAAGCTTTCTTT. It is translated as CASAPTGWNTEAFF.

The rearrangement joins TRBV25-1 to TRBJ2-4, with D hard to call. The CDR3 loop spans 16 amino acids. CDR1 is MGHDK, CDR2 SYGVNS, per germline. V was trimmed by 9 bases and J by 3 bases, leaving 21 bases between them. Here the CDR3 reads CASIHGKGSGKNIQYF. The CDR3 coding sequence is TGTGCCAGTATCCATGGAAAGGGTTCAGGCAAAAACATTCAGTACTTC.